These 23 T cell receptor beta chains share one sample of origin, sequenced in a study of monozygotic twins with inflammatory bowel disease. TCRdb re-called the 5' RACE reads, yielding one record per CDR3 amino acid sequence without DNA. The table lists roughly 120,000 distinct CDR3 sequences. Sequenced material: blood. The receptor set was obtained from a human donor with ulcerative colitis or Crohn's disease, or a healthy co-twin of an affected twin (not recorded which).

The chain links TRBV6-5 to TRBJ2-7. The CDR3 extends over 16 amino acids. Germline loops: CDR1 MNHEY, CDR2 SVGAGI. CDR3 in amino acids: CASSYSGAYGAYEQYF.

The chain couples TRBV5-1 to TRBJ2-3; checking the TCRdb D call of TRBD1 is not possible without DNA. The CDR3 runs to 17 residues. Germline loops: CDR1 SGHRS, CDR2 YFSETQ. CDR3 region: CASSSTEGAPGYDTQYF.

The chain couples TRBV5-4 to TRBJ2-3. Germline assignment: CDR1 SGHNT and CDR2 YYREEE (reference sequence). The CDR3 is 13 amino acids. The CDR3 protein is CASSSLITDTQYF.

J is TRBJ2-6 and V is TRBV7-9; TCRdb outputs TRBD2, but without DNA this stays unchecked. Germline CDR1 and CDR2: SEHNR and FQNEAQ (reference sequence). This CDR3 contains 15 residues. CDR3 region: CASSATLPGANVLTF.

The chain links TRBV6-5 to TRBJ2-7. The CDR3 totals 15 residues. Per germline, CDR1 MNHEY and CDR2 SVGAGI. The CDR3 reads CASSLLASGGYEQYF.

The chain couples TRBV29-1 to TRBJ2-3; TCRdb's D gene call, TRBD2, goes unchecked for lack of DNA. This CDR3 comprises 14 residues. Germline V lookup: CDR1 SQVTM, CDR2 ANQGSEA. This CDR3 is CSAVRGGIADTQYF.

The chain recombines TRBV14 with TRBJ2-1; TCRdb proposes TRBD1, but this gene call is untestable without DNA. Germline V CDR1 and CDR2: SGHDN, FVKESK. This CDR3 comprises 14 residues. The CDR3 region is CASDSVTGVGEQFF.

V usage is TRBV5-6 and J usage is TRBJ2-6. CDR3 length equals 13 residues. Germline CDR1 is SGHDT and CDR2 is YYEEEE. The CDR3 loop reads CASSFREANVLTF. The full variable domain, completed using reference TRBV5-6 and TRBJ2-6, is DAGVTQSPTHLIKTRGQQVTLRCSPKSGHDTVSWYQQALGQGPQFIFQYYEEEERQRGNFPDRFSGHQFPNYSSELNVNALLLGDSALYLCASSFREANVLTFGAGSRLTVL.

The chain joins TRBV10-3 to TRBJ2-7. This CDR3 comprises 14 residues. Germline V gene data show CDR1 as ENHRY and CDR2 as SYGVKD. CDR3 loop: CAISESVIGDEQYF.

The rearrangement uses TRBV10-2 and TRBJ1-4; TCRdb's D call of TRBD1 is untestable without DNA. This CDR3 has 17 amino acids. Germline values: CDR1 WSHSY, CDR2 SAAADI. This CDR3 is CASRPNRDGATNEKLFF.

The chain is built from TRBV19 and TRBJ1-1; TCRdb's D call, TRBD1, is unchecked because there is no DNA. Germline CDR1 reads LNHDA; CDR2 reads SQIVND (reference sequence). CDR3 length: 14 amino acids. CDR3 in amino acids: CASATEPMNTVAFF.

The chain uses TRBV20-1 and TRBJ2-5; TCRdb picks TRBD2, but there is no DNA to check that call. There are 13 residues in the CDR3. Germline CDR1 reads DFQATT; CDR2 reads SNEGSKA (reference sequence). The CDR3 is CQPGYSLEETQYF.

CDR3: CATRGQATVNEKLFF. The rearrangement joins TRBV10-3 to TRBJ1-4; TCRdb's D call, TRBD1, is unchecked because there is no DNA. CDR1 ENHRY and CDR2 SYGVKD come from the germline V gene. This CDR3 has 15 residues.

The chain recombines TRBV4-3 with TRBJ1-1. Germline V gene sequence: CDR1 LGHNA, CDR2 YSLEER. The CDR3 extends over 14 amino acids. CDR3 sequence: CASSQEQRNTEAFF.

This sequence joins TRBV3-1 and TRBJ2-7; TCRdb's D call of TRBD1 is untestable without DNA. The CDR3 has 14 amino acids. Germline V gene data show CDR1 as LGHDT and CDR2 as YNNKEL (reference sequence). The CDR3 reads CASSQGITGREQYF.

CDR3: CASTLDRSGNTIYF. This chain uses TRBV2 with TRBJ1-3. CDR1 and CDR2 from the germline V gene are SNHLY and FYNNEI. This CDR3 spans 14 amino acids.

The genes are TRBV5-4 and TRBJ2-7; there is no DNA to check the TCRdb D call of TRBD2. The CDR3 runs to 15 residues. Germline lookup yields CDR1 SGHNT and CDR2 YYREEE (reference sequence). The CDR3: CASSLPGLEGYEQYF.

The gene calls are TRBV5-1 and TRBJ2-7; the D call of TRBD2 rests on TCRdb alone, since no DNA is present to check it. The CDR3 spans 17 residues. Germline V gene lookup returns CDR1 SGHRS and CDR2 YFSETQ. The CDR3 protein is CASSPRTSGRSGYEQYF. Full variable domain (missing parts from reference TRBV5-1 and TRBJ2-7): KAGVTQTPRYLIKTRGQQVTLSCSPISGHRSVSWYQQTPGQGLQFLFEYFSETQRNKGNFPGRFSGRQFSNSRSEMNVSTLELGDSALYLCASSPRTSGRSGYEQYFGPGTRLTVT.

The genes are TRBV6-5 and TRBJ2-7; as DNA is missing, the TRBD2 call by TCRdb cannot be tested. CDR1 and CDR2 (germline): MNHEY, SVGAGI. This CDR3 region has 15 residues. The CDR3 sequence: CASSYQQGPAWEQYF.

The chain uses TRBV7-2 and TRBJ1-5. Germline-derived CDR1 and CDR2 are SGHTA and FQGNSA. This CDR3 spans 16 amino acids. The CDR3 reads CASSLAPGGGNQPQHF.

The V call is TRBV7-9, the J call TRBJ2-1; lacking DNA, the TRBD1 call made by TCRdb goes unchecked. The CDR3 length is 15 residues. Looked up from germline, CDR1 is SEHNR and CDR2 is FQNEAQ (reference sequence). The CDR3 sequence is CASRPPNPGLREQFF.

This chain joins TRBV12-3 or TRBV12-4 and TRBJ2-1; TCRdb indicates TRBD1, and absent DNA this call remains unverified. There are 20 residues in the CDR3. CDR3 amino acids: CASSFSVGGGLLFSYNEQFF.

V is TRBV6-9 and J is TRBJ2-1; there is no DNA to check the TCRdb D call of TRBD2. Germline CDR1 MNHGY, CDR2 SVAAGI. The CDR3 has 23 amino acids. The CDR3 region is CASSYRPPIGAGGLQKPHNEQFF.